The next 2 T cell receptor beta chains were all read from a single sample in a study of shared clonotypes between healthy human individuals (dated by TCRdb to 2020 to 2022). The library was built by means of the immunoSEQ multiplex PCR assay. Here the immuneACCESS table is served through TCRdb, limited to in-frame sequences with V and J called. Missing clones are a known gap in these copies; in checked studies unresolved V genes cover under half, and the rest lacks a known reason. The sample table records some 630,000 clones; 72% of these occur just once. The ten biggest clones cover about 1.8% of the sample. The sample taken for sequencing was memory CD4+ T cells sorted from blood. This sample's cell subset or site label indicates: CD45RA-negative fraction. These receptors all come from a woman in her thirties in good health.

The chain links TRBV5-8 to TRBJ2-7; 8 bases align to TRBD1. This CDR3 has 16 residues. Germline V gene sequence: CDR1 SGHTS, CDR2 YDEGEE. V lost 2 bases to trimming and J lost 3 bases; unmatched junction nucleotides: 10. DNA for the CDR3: TGTGCCAGCAGCTTCCCACCGCGACAGGGGAACTACGAGCAGTACTTC. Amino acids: CASSFPPRQGNYEQYF.

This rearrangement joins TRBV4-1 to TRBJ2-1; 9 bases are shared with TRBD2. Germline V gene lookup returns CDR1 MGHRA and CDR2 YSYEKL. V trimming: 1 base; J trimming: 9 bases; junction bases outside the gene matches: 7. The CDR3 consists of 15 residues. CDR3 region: CASSQGFSGSVEQFF. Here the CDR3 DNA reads TGCGCCAGCAGCCAAGGGTTTAGCGGGAGTGTTGAGCAGTTCTTC.